This is a list of T cell receptor beta chains from one sample in a study of T cell repertoires in cytomegalovirus infection. From the reads, TCRdb called clonotypes with MiXCR, one entry per CDR3 protein. Of a few hundred thousand distinct CDR3 sequences in the sample, roughly an eighth were seen once. Sequenced: PBMCs. The origin of the receptors is a human donor in good health (CMV status not recorded). Some clones in this sample may be carry-over from other donors' samples. Each CDR3 is given with its conserved first and last residue. The order of the fields is V gene, J gene, CDR3 protein.

TRBV25-1	TRBJ2-5	CASSEGQTWAQYF
TRBV4-1	TRBJ2-7	CASSQDPGGTYEQYF
TRBV7-2	TRBJ2-3	CASSSKTGQFTDTQYF
TRBV6-1	TRBJ2-3	CASSEGGLADTQYF
TRBV29-1	TRBJ1-4	CSVVPDGNEKLFF
TRBV5-1	TRBJ1-2	CASSLVQGFPSGEYYGYTF
TRBV10-2	TRBJ2-1	CASRPGLAGQNEQFF
TRBV27	TRBJ2-7	CASSLSPDRTRSYEQYF
TRBV9	TRBJ1-2	CASSVGPGANYGYTF
TRBV7-2	TRBJ2-1	CASSASGTYNEQFF
TRBV20-1	TRBJ2-1	CSARDGMSSYNEQFF
TRBV7-8	TRBJ2-6	CASSPYRVGANVLTF
TRBV11-2	TRBJ2-7	CASRVTGGSYEQYF
TRBV7-2	TRBJ1-2	CTSSFRDTSYGYTF
TRBV20-1	TRBJ2-1	CSASGLAGGLYNEQFF
TRBV14	TRBJ1-1	CASSPVSRDRGVNTEAFF
TRBV7-8	TRBJ2-5	CASSPPFRDRGQETQYF
TRBV11-2	TRBJ2-1	CASRAGTSGYNEQFF
TRBV7-2	TRBJ2-7	CASSLSRGMSYEQYF
TRBV5-1	TRBJ2-7	CASTSGVSYEQYF
TRBV7-4	TRBJ2-3	CASSVDQGIWWSTDTQYF
TRBV7-2	TRBJ2-2	CASSLLGLAGKRAGELFF
TRBV5-3	TRBJ2-5	CASSLHETQTQYF
TRBV7-3	TRBJ2-3	CASSPGRSRTDTQYF
TRBV14	TRBJ2-5	CASSHPKGVGTLPETQYF
TRBV12-3/TRBV12-4	TRBJ2-1	CASSPLIAGEDEFF
TRBV7-2	TRBJ2-1	CASSTAPRGNEQFF
TRBV28	TRBJ2-7	CASSLERTSGATYEQYF
TRBV28	TRBJ1-5	CASSLGDHHQPQHF
TRBV7-9	TRBJ1-1	CASSLRGQGVEAFF
TRBV7-2	TRBJ2-2	CASSLESGKNTGELFF
TRBV4-3	TRBJ2-7	CASSQILGQSYEQYF
TRBV4-1	TRBJ2-1	CASSQDIGREQFF
TRBV7-2	TRBJ1-2	CASSGGQNYGYTF
TRBV7-8	TRBJ1-4	CASSLSGEGPTNEKLFF
TRBV7-9	TRBJ1-1	CASSAVGTEAFF
TRBV28	TRBJ2-3	CASSLKPGRLRPDTQYF
TRBV5-1	TRBJ1-1	CASSLTPGRANTEAFF
TRBV28	TRBJ2-7	CASSQSSGTGAYEQYF
TRBV28	TRBJ2-7	CASKGQGLEQYF
TRBV28	TRBJ1-6	CASSQTRPGRDSPLHF
TRBV6-4	TRBJ2-1	CASSDSRGGSYNEQFF
TRBV19	TRBJ2-2	CASSLLAGDVGELFF
TRBV7-3	TRBJ2-3	CASSLGDYGDTQYF
TRBV28	TRBJ1-2	CASSLSGELVYGYTF
TRBV11-2	TRBJ1-5	CASSLTQDQPQHF
TRBV29-1	TRBJ1-1	CSVESREWAEAFF
TRBV7-2	TRBJ2-3	CAGSTSGGTDTQYF
TRBV7-9	TRBJ2-4	CASSFREAKNIQYF
TRBV11-2	TRBJ2-5	CASSRTYFDPRETQYF
TRBV24-1	TRBJ2-3	CATSEARTDTQYF
TRBV5-8	TRBJ1-4	CASSLDGVGEKLFF
TRBV6-2/TRBV6-3	TRBJ1-1	CASRSTQGGQGAEAFF
TRBV28	TRBJ2-7	CASNSPSGTGSYEQYF
TRBV9	TRBJ2-3	CASSEKTGAAQTDTQYF